What follows are 6 T cell receptor beta chains derived from one specimen sequenced in a study of CD8 T cells in Susac syndrome. Reverse transcription used about 0.45 to 1 ug RNA and random hexamers. One entry per CDR3 protein results from TCRdb running MiXCR on the immunoSEQ multiplex PCR reads. Seen here are 80,000 to 95,000 distinct CDR3 sequences, about 94% observed once, and the top ten hold about 0.94%. Sequenced material: CD8+ T cells from PBMCs. The source of these receptors is a human donor with Susac syndrome.

The genes are TRBV2 and TRBJ2-5, with TRBD1 as a possible D gene (5 bases). Germline lookup yields CDR1 SNHLY and CDR2 FYNNEI. The CDR3 consists of 14 residues. The V gene lost 3 bases and the J gene lost 2 bases, with 10 bases spanning the gap. The CDR3 DNA follows: TGTGCCAGCAGTGAGGGGCCAACACAAGAGACCCAGTACTTC. Its protein product is CASSEGPTQETQYF.

The rearrangement uses TRBV5-1 and TRBJ2-1; D is possibly TRBD2 (6 bases). The germline V gene has CDR1 SGHRS and CDR2 YFSETQ. The germline V and J ends were trimmed by 2 bases and 9 bases, with 15 bases remaining between them. The CDR3 sequence is 14 residues long. The CDR3 loop is CASSFWGVEGEQFF. The CDR3 DNA sequence: TGCGCCAGCAGCTTTTGGGGGGTTGAGGGTGAGCAGTTCTTC.

The table lists this clonotype with a count of one. The DNA for the CDR3 is TGTGCCAGCTCACAGGGGGACGTGGAGACCCAGTACTTC. Encoded protein: CASSQGDVETQYF. The V gene is TRBV18, the J gene TRBJ2-5, with D perhaps matching TRBD1 (6 bases). The V end was cut by 4 bases, the J end by 5 bases, with 11 bases between. The CDR3 is 13 residues long. Germline V gene sequence: CDR1 KGHSH, CDR2 LQKENI.

The chain links TRBV5-4 to TRBJ2-2; D unclear. CDR3 size: 14 residues. Trimming took 4 bases from V and 3 from J, leaving 10 bases between them. Germline V gives CDR1 SGHNT, CDR2 YYREEE (reference sequence). CDR3 region: CASSPLKDTGELFF. CDR3 coding DNA: TGTGCCAGCAGCCCTCTGAAGGACACCGGGGAGCTGTTTTTT.

The J gene is TRBJ2-6, the V gene TRBV7-6; D is tentatively TRBD1 or TRBD2 (5 bases each). Germline assignment: CDR1 SGHVS and CDR2 FNYEAQ. Trimming removed 4 bases at V and 9 bases at J, with 13 bases between. The CDR3 extends over 14 amino acids. CDR3 residues: CASSSPGTVNVLTF. The CDR3 DNA follows: TGTGCCAGCAGCTCCCCCGGGACGGTCAACGTCCTGACTTTC.

This chain joins TRBV9 and TRBJ2-1, with a weak D call TRBD1 (5 bases). There are 16 residues in the CDR3. In germline, CDR1 is SGDLS, CDR2 YYNGEE. V lost 0 bases to trimming and J lost 2 bases, with 12 bases between them. CDR3 amino acids: CASSVESRGPYNEQFF. CDR3 coding DNA: TGTGCCAGCAGCGTAGAGAGTAGGGGCCCCTACAATGAGCAGTTCTTC.